This T cell receptor beta chain originates from a study of T-cell reconstitution after alpha-beta-depleted transplantation in children. Study conclusions and caveats: The high TCRbeta diversity at day 60 in some patients came from surviving recipient T cells and thymic progenitors. Counts and diversity of T cells one year after transplant came mostly from newly produced T cells. Two months or so post-transplant, alpha-beta T cells reportedly derived from several hundred expanded graft clones.

Preparation of the TCRbeta library was carried out with unique molecular identifiers. TCRdb analysed the PCR reads with MiXCR anew, one entry per CDR3 protein. The sample includes 530,000 or so distinct CDR3 sequences, 25% to 30% seen only once; the top ten take under 45%. Worth noting for this clonotype: Its antigen remains unidentified.

The germline V and J ends were trimmed by 7 bases and 9 bases, with 16 bases remaining between them. In germline, CDR1 is MDHEN, CDR2 SYDVKM. The CDR3 runs to 14 residues. The sequencing here drew on PBMCs, taken before TCRalphabeta/CD19-depleted stem cell transplant. The source of this sequence is a boy younger than two with Wiskott-Aldrich syndrome, due to receive a stem cell transplant. V and J are TRBV28 and TRBJ1-6; D is undetermined. For the CDR3, the DNA is TGTGCCAGCACAAGGAGAATTGACATTTCACCCCTCCACTTT. Amino acid sequence: CASTRRIDISPLHF.